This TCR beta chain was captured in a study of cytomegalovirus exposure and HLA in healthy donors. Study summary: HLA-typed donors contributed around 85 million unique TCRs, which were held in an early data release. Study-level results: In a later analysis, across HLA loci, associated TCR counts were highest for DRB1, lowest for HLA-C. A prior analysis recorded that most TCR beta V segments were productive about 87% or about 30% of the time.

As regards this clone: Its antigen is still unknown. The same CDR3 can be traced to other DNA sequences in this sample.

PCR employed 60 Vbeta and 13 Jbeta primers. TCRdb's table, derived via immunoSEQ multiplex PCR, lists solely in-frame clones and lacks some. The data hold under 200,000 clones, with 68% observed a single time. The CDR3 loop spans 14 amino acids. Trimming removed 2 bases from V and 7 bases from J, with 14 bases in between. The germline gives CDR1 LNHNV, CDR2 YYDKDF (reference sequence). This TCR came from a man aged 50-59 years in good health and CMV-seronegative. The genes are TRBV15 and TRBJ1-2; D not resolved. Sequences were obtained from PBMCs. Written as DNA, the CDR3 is TGTGCCACCAGCAGACGGAACGGGGATTCTGGCTACACCTTC. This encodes CATSRRNGDSGYTF.